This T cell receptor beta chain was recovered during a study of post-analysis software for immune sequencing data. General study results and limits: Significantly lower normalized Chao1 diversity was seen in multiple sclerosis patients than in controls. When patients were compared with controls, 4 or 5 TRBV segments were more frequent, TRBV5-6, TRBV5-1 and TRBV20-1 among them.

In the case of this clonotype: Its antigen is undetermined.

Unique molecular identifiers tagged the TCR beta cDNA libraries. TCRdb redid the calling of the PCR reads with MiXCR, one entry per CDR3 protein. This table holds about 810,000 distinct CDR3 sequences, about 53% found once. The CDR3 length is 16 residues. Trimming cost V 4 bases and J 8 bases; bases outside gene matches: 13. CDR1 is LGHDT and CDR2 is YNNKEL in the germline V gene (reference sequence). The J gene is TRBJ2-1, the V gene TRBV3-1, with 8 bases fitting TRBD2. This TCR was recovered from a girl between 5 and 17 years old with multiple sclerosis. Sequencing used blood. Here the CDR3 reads CASSPHTGGSSYEQFF. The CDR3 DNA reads TGTGCCAGCAGCCCCCACACGGGGGGGAGTTCCTATGAGCAGTTCTTC.